This T cell receptor beta chain was found in a study of memory CD4+ T cells and cytomegalovirus serostatus (dated by TCRdb to about 2019). A note on the overall study: The cohort comprised 33 healthy Belgian adults, 9 CMV seropositive and some 25 CMV seronegative. To replicate a published TCR-based CMV serostatus classifier, the researchers sequenced the CD4+ memory TCRbeta repertoires of a Belgian cohort whose cytomegalovirus serostatus was known. What the research found in general, with its limitations: On the Belgian cohort, the classifier based on the original framework reached a median bootstrapped AUC of roughly 0.94, with a 95% CI of 0.76-1.00. The results were read as suggesting that the CMV-associated TCR signature is, for the most part, present in the CD4+ memory repertoire. For predicting CMV serostatus, the median bootstrapped AUC was roughly 0.95 using the original framework and approximately 0.91 using a US-trained random forest. Only CD4+CD45RO+ memory cells were sequenced, unlike the original study, which covered naive and memory CD4+ and CD8+ populations. Of under 200 previously reported CMV-associated TCRbeta sequences, 67 appeared in the CD4+ memory repertoires, each in one to five individuals.

A remark on this clone: It lacks a known antigen. Base qualities are not at hand, and no much larger clone is one base apart.

The CDR3 measures 13 amino acids from cysteine to phenylalanine. The only DNA kept is the CDR3, 39 bases in frame from the first base. The germline V gene encodes CDR1 LGHNT and CDR2 FRNRAP. The V end loses 7 bases and the J end loses 4 bases, and a stretch of 13 bases separates them. Genomic DNA was extracted from sorted cells with the Quick-DNA Microprep Kit. Amplification of TCRbeta DNA was done with the immunoSEQ hsTCRbeta kit, following the protocol from the manufacturer. TCRbeta libraries were sequenced on an Illumina MiSeq instrument. Processing in the source paper ran as follows. Removing out-of-frame sequences left a few million distinct TCRbeta sequences, an average of around 62,000 per individual. Each individual was scored using the number of some 150 previously reported CMV-associated TCRbeta sequences that the individual carried and the total number of productive distinct TCRbeta sequences. A beta-binomial model was reimplemented in Python, and scikit-learn random forests with default parameters were trained on data from the US cohort. Classifier performance on the Belgian cohort was summarized as median AUC with percentile confidence intervals over 10,000 bootstrap iterations. As stored in TCRdb, this immuneACCESS dataset retains in-frame rearrangements with V and J assigned. A fraction of the clones does not appear; measured against another copy, unresolved V genes explain less than half of the discrepancy, and the remainder lacks a known reason. The V and J calls and the clone size are those of that table, but D and trimming were determined from the DNA. The sample table lists almost 45,000 clones, 70% to 80% of them with a count of one. In total, the top ten clones hold 0.95% to 1.3% of the sample.

Single viable CD3+CD4+CD8-CD45RO+ cells were sorted as memory CD4+ T cells on a FACSAria II. CMV serostatus was assessed using a Roche Elecsys assay, by which serum IgG against CMV pp150, pp28, p38 and p52 was detected. After thawing, total CD4+ T cells were enriched by positive selection with CD4 magnetic microbeads. The samples came from a separate study whose specific focus was interrogating the CD4+ T cell memory repertoire. Peripheral blood mononuclear cells were isolated and cryopreserved according to standard operating procedures, and serum was stored at -80 degrees C. The staining relied on CD3-PerCP (BW264/56), CD4-APC (RPA-T4), CD45RO-PE (UCHT1) and CD8-Pacific Orange (3B5) antibodies, and Sytox blue was used to exclude non-viable cells.

This TCR came from an adult in good health and CMV-seronegative. Sequencing was done on a sample of memory CD4+ T cells from blood. The rearranged segments are TRBV12-5 and TRBJ1-1; there is no confident call for the D gene. The DNA sequence follows: TGTGCTAGTGCACTGCGGGAGGGCACTGAAGCTTTCTTT. The resulting protein is CASALREGTEAFF.